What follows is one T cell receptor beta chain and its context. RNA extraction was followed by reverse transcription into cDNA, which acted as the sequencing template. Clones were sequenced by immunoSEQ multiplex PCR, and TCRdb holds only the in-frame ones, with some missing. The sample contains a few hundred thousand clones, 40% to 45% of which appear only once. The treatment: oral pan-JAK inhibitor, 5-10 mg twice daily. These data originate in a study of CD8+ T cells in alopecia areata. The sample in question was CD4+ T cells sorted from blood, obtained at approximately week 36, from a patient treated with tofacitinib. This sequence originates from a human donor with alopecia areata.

CDR3: CASSTMGESSYEQYF. The CDR3 region has the DNA TGTGCCAGCAGCACCATGGGGGAAAGCTCCTACGAGCAGTACTTC. The chain has TRBV7-9 and TRBJ2-7; D may match TRBD1 or TRBD2 (5 bases each). CDR1 SEHNR and CDR2 FQNEAQ come from the germline V gene (reference sequence). The CDR3 has 15 amino acids. V gave up 5 bases and J gave up 0 bases, with 14 bases separating them.